The entry that follows covers one T cell receptor beta chain sequence. The target antigen is unknown. The sample belongs to a study of cytomegalovirus exposure and HLA in healthy donors. Study results and limitations: Across donors, most TCRs were seen rarely, yet some public ones were widespread. The tendency of first-cohort TCR clusters to co-occur in the 130 or so validation repertoires was identified by a subsequent analysis.

Here immunoSEQ multiplex PCR was the method, and the copy in TCRdb shows in-frame clones only, minus some. The sample holds some 130,000 clones, about 88% seen once. The donors were part of the validation cohort, which consisted of over a hundred subjects and was separate from the first cohort of about 720 subjects. There are 20 residues in the CDR3. CDR1 is MGHRA and CDR2 is YSYEKL in the germline V gene. Trimming shortened V by 1 base and J by 2 bases, and 21 bases separated the two germline ends. The chain couples TRBV4-1 to TRBJ1-6; D is unresolved. This receptor was identified in a woman under 30 in good health and CMV-seronegative. Material for sequencing was PBMCs. The CDR3 spells CASSQVGVGQARPYNSPLHF. The CDR3 nucleotides read TGCGCCAGCAGCCAAGTCGGGGTCGGGCAGGCTCGCCCCTATAATTCACCCCTCCACTTT.